These T cell receptor beta chains were read from a single sample in a study of Graves' ophthalmopathy and Graves' hyperthyroidism. TCRdb re-derived calls from the multiplex PCR reads in MiXCR, one entry per CDR3 protein. Of more than 1,000,000 distinct CDR3 sequences listed, about two fifths were seen once; the top ten hold 11%. The sample comprised peripheral blood or thyroid tissue (not recorded which). The receptors come from an adult man with Graves' hyperthyroidism. Each CDR3 is given with its conserved first and last residue. The order of the fields is CDR3 DNA, CDR3 protein, V gene, J gene, clone size, D gene. The D gene is left open where the match is weak. Where a row states a size, it is once, few, many or the class of an expanded clone; other rows omit it.

DNA: TGTGCCACCAGCAGCTGGGGAGTAAGAACTGAAGCTTTCTTT; CDR3: CATSSWGVRTEAFF; V: TRBV15; J: TRBJ1-1; size: many; D: NA
DNA: TGTGCCTGGAAGGGGAGGGACGGCGGGGAGCTGTTTTTT; CDR3: CAWKGRDGGELFF; V: TRBV30; J: TRBJ2-2; size: NA; D: TRBD2
DNA: TGTGCCATCAGGGGGACAGGGGGTCACTATGGCTACACCTTC; CDR3: CAIRGTGGHYGYTF; V: TRBV10-3; J: TRBJ1-2; size: NA; D: TRBD1
DNA: TGTGCCATCAGTGAGGACAGGGGCTATAATTCACCCCTCCACTTT; CDR3: CAISEDRGYNSPLHF; V: TRBV10-3; J: TRBJ1-6; size: many; D: TRBD1
DNA: TGTGCCTGGAGTGCCCGGACAGGAAGCAACTATGGCTACACCTTC; CDR3: CAWSARTGSNYGYTF; V: TRBV7-9; J: TRBJ1-2; size: NA; D: TRBD1
DNA: TGTGCCAGCAGTCTGGGGACAGGGAGCACCTACGAGCAGTACTTC; CDR3: CASSLGTGSTYEQYF; V: TRBV12-3/TRBV12-4; J: TRBJ2-7; size: few; D: TRBD1
DNA: TGTGCCAGCAGTGAGCGAAAGGTGAACTATAATTCACCCCTCCACTTT; CDR3: CASSERKVNYNSPLHF; V: TRBV2; J: TRBJ1-6; size: many; D: NA
DNA: TGTGCCAGCAGTGGACAGGGGAAGGGTCAGCCCCAGCATTTT; CDR3: CASSGQGKGQPQHF; V: TRBV6-6; J: TRBJ1-5; size: many; D: TRBD1
DNA: TGTGCCAGTCAGACGGGTACAGACCCCTACGAGCAGTACTTC; CDR3: CASQTGTDPYEQYF; V: TRBV7-9; J: TRBJ2-7; size: NA; D: NA
DNA: TGTGCCAGCAGCTTGGGAACAGGGGGGGAGCTGTTTTTT; CDR3: CASSLGTGGELFF; V: TRBV7-6; J: TRBJ2-2; size: NA; D: NA
DNA: TGTGCCAGCAGTCAACCGGGACTCTCTTACGAGCAGTACTTC; CDR3: CASSQPGLSYEQYF; V: TRBV12-3/TRBV12-4; J: TRBJ2-7; size: few; D: NA
DNA: TGTGCCAGCATGGTACAGGGGTCGCGAGAGACCCAGTACTTC; CDR3: CASMVQGSRETQYF; V: TRBV2; J: TRBJ2-5; size: NA; D: TRBD1
DNA: TGTGCCAGCAGCTTACAGGGGGCGGGGGACGAGCAGTACTTC; CDR3: CASSLQGAGDEQYF; V: TRBV7-6; J: TRBJ2-7; size: many; D: NA
DNA: TGTGCCAGCAGCCAACTTTCATTGGAGGGGCTTGGACTCGAGCAGTACTTC; CDR3: CASSQLSLEGLGLEQYF; V: TRBV4-2; J: TRBJ2-7; size: NA; D: NA
DNA: TGTGCCAGCAGCTTAGGGCGGACAGGACAGTACTTC; CDR3: CASSLGRTGQYF; V: TRBV11-2; J: TRBJ2-5; size: many; D: TRBD1
DNA: TGCGCCAGCAGCGAGGGACAGGGGTCGACTAACTATGGCTACACCTTC; CDR3: CASSEGQGSTNYGYTF; V: TRBV5-1; J: TRBJ1-2; size: once; D: TRBD1
DNA: TGTGCCAGCAGCCAGCCAGGACTAGCCGGGGAGCTGTTTTTT; CDR3: CASSQPGLAGELFF; V: TRBV7-2; J: TRBJ2-2; size: many; D: TRBD2
DNA: TGCAGCGTTGAAGGTCCGTCTGCTGGAAACACCACATATTTT; CDR3: CSVEGPSAGNTTYF; V: TRBV29-1; J: TRBJ1-3; size: NA; D: NA
DNA: TGTGCCAGCAGTGGCGATGGTTCACCCCTCCACTTT; CDR3: CASSGDGSPLHF; V: TRBV12-3/TRBV12-4; J: TRBJ1-6; size: many; D: NA
DNA: TGTGCCAGTAGTCTAATCCAAAATAGCAATCAGCCCCAGCATTTT; CDR3: CASSLIQNSNQPQHF; V: TRBV19; J: TRBJ1-5; size: many; D: NA
DNA: TGTGCCAGCAGCTTAATCCCCGGGACTCAGAACACCGGGGAGCTGTTTTTT; CDR3: CASSLIPGTQNTGELFF; V: TRBV11-2; J: TRBJ2-2; size: few; D: NA
DNA: TGTGCCAGCAGGCGAGAAGGAAACACCATATATTTT; CDR3: CASRREGNTIYF; V: TRBV7-9; J: TRBJ1-3; size: many; D: NA
DNA: TGTGCCAGCACCCCGGCAGGGAGTCTACGGCAGCCCCAGTACTTC; CDR3: CASTPAGSLRQPQYF; V: TRBV12-3/TRBV12-4; J: TRBJ2-5; size: few; D: NA
DNA: TGCGCCACGCGGGACCAGAATTCACCCCTCCACTTT; CDR3: CATRDQNSPLHF; V: TRBV10-2; J: TRBJ1-6; size: many; D: NA
DNA: TGTGCCAGCAGCTTAGCGACCCCAAGCTCCTATAATTCACCCCTCCACTTT; CDR3: CASSLATPSSYNSPLHF; V: TRBV7-2; J: TRBJ1-6; size: NA; D: NA
DNA: TGTGCCACCAGTGAACTGGGGACAGGGGAGCTGTTTTTT; CDR3: CATSELGTGELFF; V: TRBV24-1; J: TRBJ2-2; size: NA; D: NA
DNA: TGTGCCAGCAGCGGCCGGGACAGCGTACACGAGCAGTACTTC; CDR3: CASSGRDSVHEQYF; V: TRBV7-8; J: TRBJ2-7; size: many; D: TRBD1
DNA: TGTGCCAGCAGCCCCCCCCGTGCAACTAATGAAAAACTGTTTTTT; CDR3: CASSPPRATNEKLFF; V: TRBV11-1; J: TRBJ1-4; size: few; D: NA
DNA: TGCGCCAGCAGCCAAGACTACATGAGGAGCTCCTACGAGCAGTACTTC; CDR3: CASSQDYMRSSYEQYF; V: TRBV4-1; J: TRBJ2-7; size: few; D: NA
DNA: TGTGCCAGCAGGAGAAACAGGGTTTCCGAGCAGTACTTC; CDR3: CASRRNRVSEQYF; V: TRBV7-8; J: TRBJ2-7; size: many; D: NA
DNA: TGTGCCAGCAGTCCTACAAGGGGACAGGGGGCTAGCAATCAGCCCCAGCATTTT; CDR3: CASSPTRGQGASNQPQHF; V: TRBV6-5; J: TRBJ1-5; size: few; D: TRBD1
DNA: TGTGCCAGCAGTATAAGGTCGGGGCCTACGGTGACCCAGTACTTC; CDR3: CASSIRSGPTVTQYF; V: TRBV11-2; J: TRBJ2-5; size: many; D: NA
DNA: TGTGCCAGCAGAAGACAGGCTTTAACCTACGAGCAGTACTTC; CDR3: CASRRQALTYEQYF; V: TRBV5-8; J: TRBJ2-7; size: few; D: NA
DNA: TGTGCCAGCAGCAAAGGTGTTAGCGGGAGGAAGGATGAGCAGTTCTTC; CDR3: CASSKGVSGRKDEQFF; V: TRBV25-1; J: TRBJ2-1; size: NA; D: TRBD2
DNA: TGTGCCAGCAGTGCGGACAGGCCCTGGGGCACTGAAGCTTTCTTT; CDR3: CASSADRPWGTEAFF; V: TRBV12-3/TRBV12-4; J: TRBJ1-1; size: many; D: TRBD1
DNA: TGTGCCAGCAGCGTAGAGGGGGCGGGGCAGCCCCAGCATTTT; CDR3: CASSVEGAGQPQHF; V: TRBV9; J: TRBJ1-5; size: many; D: TRBD1
DNA: TGTGCCAGTAGTATAGGTTTTAAAGGGGTCAGCGAGCAGTACTTC; CDR3: CASSIGFKGVSEQYF; V: TRBV19; J: TRBJ2-7; size: NA; D: NA
DNA: TGTGCCAGCAGTCACAGGGTTTCACCCCTCCACTTT; CDR3: CASSHRVSPLHF; V: TRBV12-3/TRBV12-4; J: TRBJ1-6; size: many; D: NA
DNA: TGTGCCAGCAGTGAGGTCGCGGGTTACACCTTC; CDR3: CASSEVAGYTF; V: TRBV2; J: TRBJ1-2; size: NA; D: NA
DNA: TGTGCCAGCAGCTTAGTACCACAGGGGGCGGGAGAGCAGTACTTC; CDR3: CASSLVPQGAGEQYF; V: TRBV7-2; J: TRBJ2-7; size: NA; D: TRBD1
DNA: TGTGCCAGCAGCGTGGCTAGCGCAGGGGAGCTGTTTTTT; CDR3: CASSVASAGELFF; V: TRBV9; J: TRBJ2-2; size: many; D: NA
DNA: TGCGCCAGCAGCCGAACCAGGGGGGCGATCACTGAAGCTTTCTTT; CDR3: CASSRTRGAITEAFF; V: TRBV5-1; J: TRBJ1-1; size: NA; D: TRBD1
DNA: TGTGCCAGCAGCTTTGGCGACAGGTCGAACTCTGGAAACACCATATATTTT; CDR3: CASSFGDRSNSGNTIYF; V: TRBV7-9; J: TRBJ1-3; size: many; D: NA
DNA: TGTGCCAGCAGCCGATTGGACAGGGGGCTAGCTTTCTTT; CDR3: CASSRLDRGLAFF; V: TRBV7-2; J: TRBJ1-1; size: many; D: TRBD1
DNA: TGTGCCAGTAGTATGAACAGAAATGAAAAACTGTTTTTT; CDR3: CASSMNRNEKLFF; V: TRBV19; J: TRBJ1-4; size: many; D: NA
DNA: TGTGCCAGCAGCCTAAGCGTTGAAGCTTTCTTT; CDR3: CASSLSVEAFF; V: TRBV28; J: TRBJ1-1; size: many; D: NA
DNA: TGTGCCAGCAGCTTTGATTCACGGAACACTGAAGCTTTCTTT; CDR3: CASSFDSRNTEAFF; V: TRBV7-9; J: TRBJ1-1; size: many; D: NA
DNA: TGTGCCAGCAGCAGGAAACCCGGGGAGCTGTTTTTT; CDR3: CASSRKPGELFF; V: TRBV7-8; J: TRBJ2-2; size: NA; D: NA